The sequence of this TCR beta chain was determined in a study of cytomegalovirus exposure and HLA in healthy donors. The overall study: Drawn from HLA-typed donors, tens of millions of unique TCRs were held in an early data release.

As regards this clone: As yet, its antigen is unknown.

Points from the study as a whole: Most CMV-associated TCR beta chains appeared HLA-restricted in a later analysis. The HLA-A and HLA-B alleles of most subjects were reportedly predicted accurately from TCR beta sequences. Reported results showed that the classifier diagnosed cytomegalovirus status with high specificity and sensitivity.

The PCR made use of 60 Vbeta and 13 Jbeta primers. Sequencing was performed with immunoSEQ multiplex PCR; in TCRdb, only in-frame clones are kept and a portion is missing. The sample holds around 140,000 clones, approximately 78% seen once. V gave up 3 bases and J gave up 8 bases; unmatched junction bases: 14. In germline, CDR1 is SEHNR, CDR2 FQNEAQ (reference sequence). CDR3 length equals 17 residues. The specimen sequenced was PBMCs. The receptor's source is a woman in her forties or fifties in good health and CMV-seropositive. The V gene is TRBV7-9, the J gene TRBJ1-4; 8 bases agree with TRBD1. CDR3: CASSFSTGVGKGEKLFF. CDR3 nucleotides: TGTGCCAGCAGCTTCTCGACAGGGGTCGGGAAGGGGGAAAAACTGTTTTTT.